The rows below give T cell receptor beta chains drawn from one sample of a study of T-cell reconstitution after alpha-beta-depleted transplantation in children. From the PCR reads, TCRdb called clonotypes with MiXCR, one entry per CDR3 protein. The top ten clones hold roughly 4% of a sample with hundreds of thousands of distinct CDR3 sequences, under 12% of them seen once. Sample: PBMCs from the stem cell graft donor, taken from the stem cell graft. These receptors originate from a human donor who donated a stem cell graft to a child with acute myeloid leukemia. CDR3s include the opening cysteine and the closing phenylalanine or tryptophan. A D gene is named only where the DNA matches it firmly. Clone size is stated in some rows and not others, as once, few, many or a class when expanded.

V gene	CDR3 length	clone size	D gene	J gene	CDR3 protein	CDR3 DNA
TRBV24-1	17	.	.	TRBJ2-2	CATSDTLWTQSTGELFF	TGTGCCACCAGTGACACATTATGGACCCAATCCACCGGGGAGCTGTTTTTT
TRBV27	16	many	TRBD2	TRBJ2-6	CASKPWGGSGANVLTF	TGTGCCAGCAAACCCTGGGGGGGTTCTGGGGCCAACGTCCTGACTTTC
TRBV5-1	15	many	.	TRBJ2-1	CASSEGQTSYNEQFF	TGCGCCAGCAGCGAAGGACAGACATCCTACAATGAGCAGTTCTTC
TRBV18	14	few	.	TRBJ2-7	CASSPPRQTYEQYF	TGTGCCAGCTCACCACCGCGACAGACCTACGAGCAGTACTTC
TRBV25-1	16	few	TRBD1	TRBJ1-3	CASSESGQGSRNTIYF	TGTGCCAGCAGTGAATCGGGACAGGGGTCGCGAAACACCATATATTTT
TRBV18	16	few	.	TRBJ1-4	CASSPPSPGTNEKLFF	TGTGCCAGCTCACCACCGTCGCCAGGGACGAATGAAAAACTGTTTTTT
TRBV7-9	16	few	TRBD1	TRBJ2-1	CASRKGPGQGKDEQFF	TGTGCCAGCAGGAAAGGCCCGGGACAGGGGAAAGATGAGCAGTTCTTC
TRBV20-1	14	.	TRBD2	TRBJ2-5	CSASRTSGHETQYF	TGCAGTGCTAGTAGGACTAGCGGCCATGAGACCCAGTACTTC
TRBV14	16	few	TRBD1	TRBJ2-1	CASSQPRGQGMNEQFF	TGTGCCAGCAGCCAACCCCGGGGACAGGGGATGAATGAGCAGTTCTTC
TRBV7-3	16	many	.	TRBJ2-6	CASSLDVLPGANVLTF	TGTGCCAGCAGTTTAGATGTCCTCCCTGGGGCCAACGTCCTGACTTTC
TRBV5-1	14	many	.	TRBJ2-1	CASSSSLVYNEQFF	TGCGCCAGCAGCTCTTCACTAGTATACAATGAGCAGTTCTTC
TRBV5-1	17	.	TRBD1	TRBJ1-6	CASSSGQGSFYNSPLHF	TGCGCCAGCAGCTCCGGACAGGGGTCCTTCTATAATTCACCCCTCCACTTT
TRBV5-1	14	.	.	TRBJ2-1	CASSLPGPGDEQFF	TGCGCCAGCAGCCTACCGGGCCCGGGGGATGAGCAGTTCTTC
TRBV19	12	.	.	TRBJ2-7	CASSMGLREQYF	TGTGCCAGTAGTATGGGCCTTCGGGAGCAGTACTTC
TRBV12-5	13	many	.	TRBJ2-7	CASGFDGFGEQYF	TGTGCTAGTGGTTTCGACGGCTTCGGGGAGCAGTACTTC
TRBV20-1	10	few	.	TRBJ2-1	CSASLGGQFF	TGCAGTGCTAGCCTCGGGGGGCAGTTCTTC
TRBV5-1	17	.	TRBD2	TRBJ2-2	CASSPSLGRASTGELFF	TGCGCCAGCAGCCCCAGTCTCGGGAGGGCCTCTACCGGGGAGCTGTTTTTT
TRBV6-2/TRBV6-3	13	many	.	TRBJ2-5	CATGARIGETQYF	TGTGCCACCGGGGCTAGGATCGGGGAGACCCAGTACTTC
TRBV28	14	.	.	TRBJ2-1	CASSSPTENNEQFF	TGTGCCAGCAGTTCCCCGACAGAAAACAATGAGCAGTTCTTC
TRBV20-1	14	.	.	TRBJ2-7	CSAGLMTTTYEQYF	TGCAGTGCTGGGTTGATGACAACGACCTACGAGCAGTACTTC
TRBV9	14	many	TRBD1	TRBJ1-5	CASSAAGGFQPQHF	TGTGCCAGCAGCGCGGCAGGGGGCTTTCAGCCCCAGCATTTT
TRBV29-1	16	.	.	TRBJ1-3	CSAITQEGSSGNTIYF	TGCAGCGCTATCACCCAGGAAGGCAGCTCTGGAAACACCATATATTTT
TRBV12-3/TRBV12-4	13	few	.	TRBJ1-6	CASSLGKNSPLHF	TGTGCCAGCAGTTTGGGAAAGAATTCACCCCTCCACTTT
TRBV7-2	12	.	.	TRBJ2-3	CASSPRKDTQYF	TGTGCCAGCAGCCCCCGCAAAGATACGCAGTATTTT
TRBV5-6	12	many	.	TRBJ2-5	CASSLPPETQYF	TGTGCCAGCAGCTTACCTCCGGAGACCCAGTACTTC
TRBV5-4	14	many	.	TRBJ2-1	CASSYLSLGDEQFF	TGTGCCAGCAGCTATTTGTCTTTGGGCGATGAGCAGTTCTTC
TRBV20-1	15	many	TRBD2	TRBJ2-1	CSASYSGRVYNEQFF	TGCAGTGCTAGTTATAGCGGGAGAGTATACAATGAGCAGTTCTTC
TRBV15	14	few	TRBD2	TRBJ2-1	CATSILGLPDEQFF	TGTGCCACCAGCATATTGGGACTACCCGATGAGCAGTTCTTC
TRBV12-3/TRBV12-4	13	many	TRBD2	TRBJ2-3	CASERDKTDTQYF	TGTGCCAGCGAGCGGGATAAGACAGATACGCAGTATTTT
TRBV10-3	19	.	.	TRBJ2-6	CAISESKDRLKSGANVLTF	TGTGCCATCAGTGAGTCGAAAGACAGGTTAAAATCTGGGGCCAACGTCCTGACTTTC
TRBV6-1	18	many	TRBD1	TRBJ1-3	CASTLWDRRTRGGNTIYF	TGTGCCAGCACCCTATGGGACAGGCGAACCCGAGGTGGAAACACCATATATTTT
TRBV7-2	17	.	.	TRBJ2-3	CASSPRGLAERTDTQYF	TGTGCCAGCAGCCCCAGGGGCCTAGCGGAACGCACAGATACGCAGTATTTT
TRBV28	13	.	.	TRBJ1-1	CASSLFVTTEAFF	TGTGCCAGCAGTCTCTTCGTAACCACTGAAGCTTTCTTT
TRBV5-5	17	.	.	TRBJ2-6	CASSPLLEGAGANVLTF	TGTGCCAGCAGCCCCCTGCTGGAAGGTGCAGGGGCCAACGTCCTGACTTTC
TRBV27	15	few	.	TRBJ2-5	CASSLYQGAAETQYF	TGTGCCAGCAGTTTATATCAAGGGGCAGCAGAGACCCAGTACTTC
TRBV5-6	14	many	.	TRBJ1-3	CASSPQVSGNTIYF	TGTGCCAGCAGCCCACAAGTCTCTGGAAACACCATATATTTT
TRBV29-1	12	many	.	TRBJ1-4	CSVEETQGRLFF	TGCAGCGTTGAGGAGACCCAGGGGAGACTGTTTTTT
TRBV20-1	13	few	.	TRBJ2-7	CSLPGDPDHEQYF	TGCAGTCTCCCCGGGGACCCAGACCACGAGCAGTACTTC
TRBV6-4	15	.	.	TRBJ2-1	CASSEILTAGNEQFF	TGTGCCAGCAGTGAGATACTCACAGCTGGGAATGAGCAGTTCTTC
TRBV4-2	15	many	TRBD1	TRBJ2-7	CASSGTDLLPHEQYF	TGTGCCAGCAGCGGGACAGACCTCCTTCCCCACGAGCAGTACTTC